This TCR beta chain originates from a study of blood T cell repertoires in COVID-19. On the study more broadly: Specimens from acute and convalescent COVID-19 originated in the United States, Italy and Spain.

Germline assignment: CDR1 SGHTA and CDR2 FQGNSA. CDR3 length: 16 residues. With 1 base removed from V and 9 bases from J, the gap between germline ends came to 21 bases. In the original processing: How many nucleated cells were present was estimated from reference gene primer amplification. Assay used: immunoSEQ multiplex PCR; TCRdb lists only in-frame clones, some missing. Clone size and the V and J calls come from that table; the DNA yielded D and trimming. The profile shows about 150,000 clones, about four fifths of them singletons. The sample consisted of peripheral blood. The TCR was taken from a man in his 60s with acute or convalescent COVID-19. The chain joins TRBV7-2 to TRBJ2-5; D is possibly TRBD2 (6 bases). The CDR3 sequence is CASSLVAGSQTMSQYF. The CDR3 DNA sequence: TGTGCCAGCAGCTTAGTCGCCGGGAGCCAAACGATGTCCCAGTACTTC.